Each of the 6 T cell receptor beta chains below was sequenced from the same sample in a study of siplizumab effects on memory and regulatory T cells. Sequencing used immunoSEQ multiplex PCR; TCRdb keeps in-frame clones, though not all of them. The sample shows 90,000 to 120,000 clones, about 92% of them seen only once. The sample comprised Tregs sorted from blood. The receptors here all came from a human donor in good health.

The chain's CDR3 is CASSYPRAWGDTQYF. CDR3 nucleotide sequence: TGTGCCAGCAGTTACCCGCGGGCCTGGGGGGATACGCAGTATTTT. This chain uses TRBV28 with TRBJ2-3, with D perhaps matching TRBD1 or TRBD2 (5 bases each). With 4 bases removed from V and 6 bases from J, the gap between germline ends came to 17 bases. Germline CDR1 is MDHEN and CDR2 is SYDVKM. CDR3 length: 15 residues.

The CDR3 DNA follows: TGTGCCAGCAGTAAGGCGGGAGGGACAGATACGCAGTATTTT. Encoded protein: CASSKAGGTDTQYF. The chain couples TRBV7-9 to TRBJ2-3, with 9 nucleotides matching TRBD2. Germline V gene lookup returns CDR1 SEHNR and CDR2 FQNEAQ (reference sequence). V shed 6 bases, J shed 3 bases, and the junction held 4 bases outside the gene matches. CDR3 size: 14 residues.

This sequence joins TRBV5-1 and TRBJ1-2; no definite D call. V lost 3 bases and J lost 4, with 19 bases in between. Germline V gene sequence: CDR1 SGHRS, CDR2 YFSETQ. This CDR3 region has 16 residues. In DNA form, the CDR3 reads TGCGCCAGCAGCTCGTCGCACCGGGGAGACATCTATGGCTACACCTTC. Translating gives CASSSSHRGDIYGYTF.

CDR3 nucleotides: TGCGCCAGCAGTGAAGATAGCGGCCCCCGCTTTTACAATGAGCAGTTCTTC. This translates into CASSEDSGPRFYNEQFF. V usage is TRBV10-1 and J usage is TRBJ2-1, with D tentatively TRBD2 (6 bases). Germline V gene data show CDR1 as WNHNN and CDR2 as SYGVQD (reference sequence). The CDR3 extends over 17 amino acids. Trimming removed 3 bases at V and 4 bases at J, with 19 bases between.

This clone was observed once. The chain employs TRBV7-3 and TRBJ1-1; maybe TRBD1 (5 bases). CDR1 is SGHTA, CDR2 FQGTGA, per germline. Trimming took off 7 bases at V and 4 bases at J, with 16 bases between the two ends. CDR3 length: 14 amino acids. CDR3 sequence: CASKLRDGTTEAFF. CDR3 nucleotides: TGTGCCAGCAAACTTCGGGACGGTACCACTGAAGCTTTCTTT.

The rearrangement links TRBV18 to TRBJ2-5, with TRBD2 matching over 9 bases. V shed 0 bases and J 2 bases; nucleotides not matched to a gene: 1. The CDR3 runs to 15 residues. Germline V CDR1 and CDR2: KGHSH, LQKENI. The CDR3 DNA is TGTGCCAGCTCACCACCTAGCGGGAGTCAAGAGACCCAGTACTTC. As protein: CASSPPSGSQETQYF.